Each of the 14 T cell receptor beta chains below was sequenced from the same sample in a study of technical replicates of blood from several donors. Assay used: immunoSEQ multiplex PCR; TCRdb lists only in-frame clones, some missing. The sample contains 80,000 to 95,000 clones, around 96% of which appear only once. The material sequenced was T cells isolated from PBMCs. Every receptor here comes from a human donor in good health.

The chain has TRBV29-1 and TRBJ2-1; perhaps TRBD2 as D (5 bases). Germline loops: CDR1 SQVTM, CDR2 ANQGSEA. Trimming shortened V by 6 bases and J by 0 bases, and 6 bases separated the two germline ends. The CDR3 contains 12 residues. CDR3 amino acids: CSVGSSYNEQFF. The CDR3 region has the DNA TGCAGCGTGGGGAGCTCCTACAATGAGCAGTTCTTC.

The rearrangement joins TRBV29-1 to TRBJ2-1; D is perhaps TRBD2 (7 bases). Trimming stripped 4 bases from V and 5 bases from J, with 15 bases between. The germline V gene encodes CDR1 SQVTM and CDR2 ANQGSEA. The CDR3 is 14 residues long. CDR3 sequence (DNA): TGCAGCGTTGTCGCGGGGGCACCGAACAATGAGCAGTTCTTC. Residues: CSVVAGAPNNEQFF.

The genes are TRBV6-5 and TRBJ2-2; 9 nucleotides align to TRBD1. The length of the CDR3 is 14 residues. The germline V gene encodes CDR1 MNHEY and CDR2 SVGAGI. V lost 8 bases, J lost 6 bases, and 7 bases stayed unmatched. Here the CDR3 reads CASGRDRESGELFF. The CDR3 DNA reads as TGTGCCAGCGGCCGGGACAGGGAGTCCGGGGAGCTGTTTTTT.

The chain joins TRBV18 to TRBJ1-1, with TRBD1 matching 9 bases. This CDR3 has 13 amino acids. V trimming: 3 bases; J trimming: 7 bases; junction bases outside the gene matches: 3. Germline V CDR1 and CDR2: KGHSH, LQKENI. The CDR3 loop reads CASSPMDRGEAFF. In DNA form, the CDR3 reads TGTGCCAGCTCACCTATGGACAGGGGTGAAGCTTTCTTT. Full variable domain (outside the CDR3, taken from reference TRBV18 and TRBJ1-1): NAGVMQNPRHLVRRRGQEARLRCSPMKGHSHVYWYRQLPEEGLKFMVYLQKENIIDESGMPKERFSAEFPKEGPSILRIQQVVRGDSAAYFCASSPMDRGEAFFGQGTRLTVV.

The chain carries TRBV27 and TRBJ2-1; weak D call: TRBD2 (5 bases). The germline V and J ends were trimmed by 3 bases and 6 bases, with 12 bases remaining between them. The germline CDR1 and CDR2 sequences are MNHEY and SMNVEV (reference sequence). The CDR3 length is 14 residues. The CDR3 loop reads CASSFRGSGNEQFF. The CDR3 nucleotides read TGTGCCAGCAGTTTCCGCGGGTCGGGCAATGAGCAGTTCTTC.

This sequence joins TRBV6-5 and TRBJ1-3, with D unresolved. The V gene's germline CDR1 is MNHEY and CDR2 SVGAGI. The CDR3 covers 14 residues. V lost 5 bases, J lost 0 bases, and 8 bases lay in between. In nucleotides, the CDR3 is TGTGCCAGCAGTCTATACCTCTCTGGAAACACCATATATTTT. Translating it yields CASSLYLSGNTIYF.

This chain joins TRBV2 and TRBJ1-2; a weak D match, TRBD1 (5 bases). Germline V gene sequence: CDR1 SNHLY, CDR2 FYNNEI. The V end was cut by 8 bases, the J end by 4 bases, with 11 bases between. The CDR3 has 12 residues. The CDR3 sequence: CASGAQVYGYTF. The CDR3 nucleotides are TGTGCCAGCGGGGCGCAGGTCTATGGCTACACCTTC.

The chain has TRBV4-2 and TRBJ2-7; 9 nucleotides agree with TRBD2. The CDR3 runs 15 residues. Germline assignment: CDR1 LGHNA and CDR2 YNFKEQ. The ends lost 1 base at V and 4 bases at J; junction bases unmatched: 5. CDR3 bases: TGTGCCAGCAGCCAAGTCGGCAGCGGGGGGTACGAGCAGTACTTC. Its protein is CASSQVGSGGYEQYF.

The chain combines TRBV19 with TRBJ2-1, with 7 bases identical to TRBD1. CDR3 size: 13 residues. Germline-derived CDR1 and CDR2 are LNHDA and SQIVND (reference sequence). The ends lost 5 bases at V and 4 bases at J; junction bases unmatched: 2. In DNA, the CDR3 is TGTGCCAGTAGTGGGACAGATTACAATGAGCAGTTCTTC. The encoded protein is CASSGTDYNEQFF.

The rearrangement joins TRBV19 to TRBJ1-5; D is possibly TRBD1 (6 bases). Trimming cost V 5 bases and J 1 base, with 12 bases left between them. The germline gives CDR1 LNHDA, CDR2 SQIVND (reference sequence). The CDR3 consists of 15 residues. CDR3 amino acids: CASSPRTESNQPQHF. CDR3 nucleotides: TGTGCCAGTAGTCCTAGGACAGAAAGCAATCAGCCCCAGCATTTT. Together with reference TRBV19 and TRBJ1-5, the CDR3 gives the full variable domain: DGGITQSPKYLFRKEGQNVTLSCEQNLNHDAMYWYRQDPGQGLRLIYYSQIVNDFQKGDIAEGYSVSREKKESFPLTVTSAQKNPTAFYLCASSPRTESNQPQHFGDGTRLSIL.

CDR3 DNA sequence: TGTGCCAGCCTAAGCGGGAGGGCCCTCAATGAGCAGTTCTTC. Protein: CASLSGRALNEQFF. This chain uses TRBV27 with TRBJ2-1; 10 bases agree with TRBD2. The CDR3 runs to 14 residues. Germline V lookup: CDR1 MNHEY, CDR2 SMNVEV (reference sequence). With 8 bases clipped from V and 6 bases from J, the junction kept 7 bases outside the gene matches.

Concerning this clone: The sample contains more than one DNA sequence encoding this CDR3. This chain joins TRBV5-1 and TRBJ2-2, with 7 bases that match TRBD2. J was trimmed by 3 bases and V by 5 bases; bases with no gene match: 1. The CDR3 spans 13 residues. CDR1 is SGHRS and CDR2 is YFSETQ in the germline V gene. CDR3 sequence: CASSRGDTGELFF. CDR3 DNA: TGCGCCAGCAGTCGGGGGGACACCGGGGAGCTGTTTTTT.

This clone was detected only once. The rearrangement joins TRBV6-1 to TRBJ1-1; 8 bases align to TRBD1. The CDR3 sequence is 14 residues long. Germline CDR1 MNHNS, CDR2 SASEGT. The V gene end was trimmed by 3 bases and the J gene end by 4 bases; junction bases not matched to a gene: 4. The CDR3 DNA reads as TGTGCCAGCAGTGACACAGGGGGATCCACTGAAGCTTTCTTT. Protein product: CASSDTGGSTEAFF.

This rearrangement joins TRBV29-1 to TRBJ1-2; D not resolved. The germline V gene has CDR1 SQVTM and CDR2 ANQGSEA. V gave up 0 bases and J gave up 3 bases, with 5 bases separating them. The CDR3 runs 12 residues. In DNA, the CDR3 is TGCAGCGTTGAAGAGGGAGACTATGGCTACACCTTC. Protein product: CSVEEGDYGYTF. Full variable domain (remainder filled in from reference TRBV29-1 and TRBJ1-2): SAVISQKPSRDICQRGTSLTIQCQVDSQVTMMFWYRQQPGQSLTLIATANQGSEATYESGFVIDKFPISRPNLTFSTLTVSNMSPEDSSIYLCSVEEGDYGYTFGSGTRLTVV.